Shown below are 23 T cell receptor beta chains from a single sample sequenced in a study of blood T cell repertoires in COVID-19. Data came from immunoSEQ multiplex PCR; TCRdb stores just in-frame clones and leaves some out. This sample has 200,000 or so clones, with approximately 85% found just once. The sample comprised peripheral blood. The receptor set was obtained from a man in his 60s with acute or convalescent COVID-19.

The rearrangement joins TRBV6-5 to TRBJ2-7, with TRBD1 as a possible D gene (5 bases). Trimming shortened V by 7 bases and J by 3 bases, and 16 bases separated the two germline ends. The CDR3 has 14 residues. Looked up from germline, CDR1 is MNHEY and CDR2 is SVGAGI. Here the CDR3 DNA reads TGTGCCAGCAAGAGACAGCCATGGGACTACGAGCAGTACTTC. It codes for CASKRQPWDYEQYF.

The CDR3 protein is CASSLFGGYEQYF. The CDR3 bases are TGTGCCAGCAGTTTATTTGGCGGCTACGAGCAGTACTTC. The rearrangement joins TRBV28 to TRBJ2-7; D is uncertain. This CDR3 has 13 amino acids. V shed 1 base and J shed 3 bases, with 7 bases lying between them. Germline loops: CDR1 MDHEN, CDR2 SYDVKM.

The chain links TRBV12-3 or TRBV12-4 to TRBJ1-1; weak D call: TRBD1 (5 bases). Trimming left V 7 bases short and J 9 bases short, with 15 bases between. This CDR3 has 12 amino acids. The CDR3 reads CASTLGVAQAFF. CDR3 DNA: TGTGCCAGCACCTTAGGGGTTGCTCAAGCTTTCTTT.

V is TRBV3-1 (or the pseudogene TRBV3-2) and J is TRBJ1-5, with TRBD1 matching over 10 bases. The CDR3 extends over 15 amino acids. The germline V gene has CDR1 LGHDT and CDR2 YNNKEL (reference sequence). Unmatched junction bases numbered 9, after V lost 8 bases and J lost 5 bases. CDR3: CASSASTGGYQPQHF. The CDR3 DNA is TGTGCCAGCTCAGCTTCGACAGGGGGCTATCAGCCCCAGCATTTT.

The chain joins TRBV18 to TRBJ2-7, with D maybe TRBD1 (5 bases). CDR3 length: 14 residues. V was pared by 3 bases and J by 3 bases, with 12 bases between. Germline V gives CDR1 KGHSH, CDR2 LQKENI. CDR3 in amino acids: CASSPGQDYYEQYF. The CDR3 DNA reads TGTGCCAGCTCACCGGGGCAGGATTACTACGAGCAGTACTTC.

This chain's CDR3 is CASSLQGREKLFF. In DNA form, the CDR3 reads TGTGCCAGCAGCTTACAGGGTCGGGAAAAACTGTTTTTT. This chain connects TRBV7-9 to TRBJ1-4; TRBD1 is a possible D gene (5 bases). The length of the CDR3 is 13 residues. The germline CDR1 and CDR2 sequences are SEHNR and FQNEAQ (reference sequence). Trimming took 2 bases from V and 8 from J, leaving 9 bases between them.

The chain is built from TRBV6-2 or TRBV6-3 and TRBJ1-5, with no clear D. Germline CDR1 and CDR2: MNHEY and SVGEGT. Between the trimmed V and J ends, which lost 6 bases and 0 bases, there was a span of 12 bases. The length of the CDR3 is 15 residues. CDR3 in amino acids: CASSRVRTSNQPQHF. DNA of the CDR3: TGTGCCAGCAGCCGCGTCCGTACTAGCAATCAGCCCCAGCATTTT.

The rearrangement joins TRBV29-1 to TRBJ2-7; 10 bases fit TRBD2. CDR1 is SQVTM and CDR2 is ANQGSEA in the germline V gene. The CDR3 length is 16 residues. Losses at the gene ends were 4 bases for V and 1 base for J; bases not matched to a gene: 10. DNA for the CDR3: TGCAGCGTTGTAGTCGGGTCTAGCGGGAGTTCCTACGAGCAGTACTTC. Encoded protein: CSVVVGSSGSSYEQYF.

CDR3 protein: CASSRGRYGYTF. CDR3 coding DNA: TGTGCCAGCAGTCGGGGAAGGTATGGCTACACCTTC. V is TRBV12-3 or TRBV12-4 and J is TRBJ1-2; D is unresolved. Trimming removed 5 bases from V and 5 bases from J, with 9 bases in between. CDR3 length: 12 amino acids.

The chain is built from TRBV6-5 and TRBJ2-2; a weak D match, TRBD2 (6 bases). Trimming removed 2 bases at V and 4 bases at J, with 8 bases between. CDR3 length: 14 amino acids. CDR1 MNHEY and CDR2 SVGAGI come from the germline V gene. The CDR3 DNA sequence: TGTGCCAGCAGTTACCAGGGAGGCACCGGGGAGCTGTTTTTT. This encodes CASSYQGGTGELFF.

The chain joins TRBV28 to TRBJ1-1; D may be TRBD1 (6 bases). The CDR3 is made up of 14 amino acids. Looked up from germline, CDR1 is MDHEN and CDR2 is SYDVKM. Trimming pared 7 bases from V and 0 bases from J, leaving 12 bases between. In nucleotides, the CDR3 is TGTGCCAGCACTCGGGACACCCTGAACACTGAAGCTTTCTTT. Residues: CASTRDTLNTEAFF.

The CDR3 coding sequence is TGTGCCAGCAGTGAATGGAGTGGTGGAGGTAATGAAAAACTGTTTTTT. This encodes CASSEWSGGGNEKLFF. This chain joins TRBV25-1 and TRBJ1-4, with D unclear. V lost 1 base, J lost 4 bases, and 13 bases lay in between. The CDR3 sequence is 16 residues long. The germline gives CDR1 MGHDK, CDR2 SYGVNS.

The J gene is TRBJ2-5, the V gene TRBV5-1; possible D gene TRBD1, 5 bases. The CDR3 totals 13 residues. Germline values: CDR1 SGHRS, CDR2 YFSETQ. V lost 6 bases and J 3 bases, leaving 12 bases between the germline ends. The CDR3 nucleotides read TGCGCCAGCACAGACAGTTACAAAGAGACCCAGTACTTC. Encoded protein: CASTDSYKETQYF.

The chain has TRBV27 and TRBJ1-1; no clear D gene. V lost 3 bases, J lost 4 bases, and 12 bases lay in between. The germline V gene encodes CDR1 MNHEY and CDR2 SMNVEV (reference sequence). The CDR3 totals 14 residues. The CDR3 DNA sequence: TGTGCCAGCAGTTTGGTAGTTCGGGGCACTGAAGCTTTCTTT. Translated, it gives CASSLVVRGTEAFF.

The chain joins TRBV6-5 to TRBJ2-7, with D perhaps matching TRBD1 (6 bases). V gave up 4 bases and J gave up 4 bases, with 14 bases separating them. CDR3 length: 14 amino acids. Germline CDR1 and CDR2: MNHEY and SVGAGI. CDR3 protein: CASSSGTPGYEQYF. CDR3 sequence (DNA): TGTGCCAGCAGTTCCGGGACACCTGGTTACGAGCAGTACTTC.

The chain combines TRBV27 with TRBJ2-7; D may be TRBD1 (5 bases). CDR1 and CDR2 (germline): MNHEY, SMNVEV (reference sequence). The CDR3 sequence is 13 residues long. With 10 bases removed from V and 3 bases from J, the gap between germline ends came to 16 bases. DNA for the CDR3: TGTGCCACCCCCAATGGGGCTAACTACGAGCAGTACTTC. Its protein is CATPNGANYEQYF.

This chain joins TRBV19 and TRBJ2-5; no definite D call. This CDR3 is built from 13 residues. V lost 7 bases to trimming and J lost 1 base, with 10 bases between them. The germline V gene encodes CDR1 LNHDA and CDR2 SQIVND (reference sequence). CDR3 in DNA: TGTGCCAGTAACCCTAGATTCCAAGAGACCCAGTACTTC. This encodes CASNPRFQETQYF.

This chain joins TRBV14 and TRBJ2-1; no definite D call. V shed 4 bases and J shed 2 bases, with 9 bases lying between them. The CDR3 runs 14 residues. Germline lookup yields CDR1 SGHDN and CDR2 FVKESK. The chain's CDR3 is CASSRANPYNEQFF. The DNA for the CDR3 is TGTGCCAGCAGCCGGGCCAACCCCTACAATGAGCAGTTCTTC. The full variable domain, its missing parts supplied by reference TRBV14 and TRBJ2-1, is EAGVTQFPSHSVIEKGQTVTLRCDPISGHDNLYWYRRVMGKEIKFLLHFVKESKQDESGMPNNRFLAERTGGTYSTLKVQPAELEDSGVYFCASSRANPYNEQFFGPGTRLTVL.

The rearrangement joins TRBV4-2 to TRBJ2-5, with D perhaps matching TRBD1 (6 bases). The germline gives CDR1 LGHNA, CDR2 YNFKEQ. V was clipped by 3 bases and J by 5 bases, with 16 bases between them. The CDR3 is made up of 15 amino acids. CDR3 amino acids: CASSQPYRDGETQYF. DNA for the CDR3: TGTGCCAGCAGCCAGCCCTACAGGGACGGGGAGACCCAGTACTTC.

The rearrangement uses TRBV7-3 and TRBJ2-7; 13 nucleotides agree with TRBD2. V shed 0 bases, J shed 10 bases, and the junction held 6 bases outside the gene matches. There are 15 residues in the CDR3. The germline V gene has CDR1 SGHTA and CDR2 FQGTGA. For the CDR3, the DNA is TGTGCCAGCAGCTTAACCGGACTAGCGGGAGCCGCCCAGTACTTC. Encoded protein: CASSLTGLAGAAQYF.

The chain links TRBV3-1 (or the pseudogene TRBV3-2) to TRBJ2-1; 9 nucleotides agree with TRBD2. The CDR3 is 13 amino acids. The J segment lost 13 bases and the V segment lost 5 bases, leaving 9 bases of the junction unmatched. Germline loops: CDR1 LGHDT, CDR2 YNNKEL (reference sequence). CDR3 sequence reads: CASSAGWGTSQFF. The CDR3 coding sequence is TGTGCCAGCAGCGCCGGGTGGGGGACTAGCCAGTTCTTC.

V is TRBV5-6 and J is TRBJ1-3; D is undetermined. Germline CDR1 is SGHDT and CDR2 is YYEEEE. This CDR3 spans 15 amino acids. V gave up 3 bases and J gave up 4 bases, with 14 bases separating them. CDR3 DNA: TGTGCCAGCAGCTCCAGGAACGTCCCAGGAAACACCATATATTTT. Its protein product is CASSSRNVPGNTIYF.

The chain carries TRBV29-1 and TRBJ2-7; 11 bases line up with TRBD1. The CDR3 runs 15 residues. Germline assignment: CDR1 SQVTM and CDR2 ANQGSEA. With V trimmed by 2 bases and J by 0 bases, 3 bases remained unmatched. The CDR3 protein is CSVETGTGGSYEQYF. The DNA for the CDR3 is TGCAGCGTTGAAACCGGGACAGGGGGCTCCTACGAGCAGTACTTC.